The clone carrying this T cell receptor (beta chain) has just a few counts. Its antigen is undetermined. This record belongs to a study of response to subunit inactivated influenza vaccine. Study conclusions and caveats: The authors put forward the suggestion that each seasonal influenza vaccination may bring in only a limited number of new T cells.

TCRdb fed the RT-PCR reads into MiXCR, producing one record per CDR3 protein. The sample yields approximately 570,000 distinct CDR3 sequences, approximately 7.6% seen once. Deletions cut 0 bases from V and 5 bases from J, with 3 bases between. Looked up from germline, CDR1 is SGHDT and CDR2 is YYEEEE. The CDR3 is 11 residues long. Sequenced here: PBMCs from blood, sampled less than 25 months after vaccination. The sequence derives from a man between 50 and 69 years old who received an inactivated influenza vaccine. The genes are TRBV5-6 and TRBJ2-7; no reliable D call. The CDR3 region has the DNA TGTGCCAGCAGCTTGGCCCACGAGCAGTACTTC. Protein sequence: CASSLAHEQYF.